This T cell receptor beta chain came from a study of PD-L1 blockade in urothelial cancer. J gave up 5 bases and V 6 bases, and 1 base lay outside the gene matches. This CDR3 is 12 amino acids long. The germline V gene encodes CDR1 MNHNS and CDR2 SASEGT. The table came from immunoSEQ multiplex PCR; TCRdb's copy has only in-frame clones and leaves some out. The sample lists some 56,000 clones, around 86% occurring once. Indicated time point: pretreatment peripheral blood. The sequence came from a man between 65 and 85 years old with urothelial cancer. The input for sequencing was PBMCs, taken around atezolizumab (anti-PD-L1) treatment. V is TRBV6-1 and J is TRBJ1-5; 7 positions match TRBD1. The CDR3 here is CASSRGDQPQHF. CDR3 sequence (DNA): TGTGCCAGCAGCAGGGGGGATCAGCCCCAGCATTTT.